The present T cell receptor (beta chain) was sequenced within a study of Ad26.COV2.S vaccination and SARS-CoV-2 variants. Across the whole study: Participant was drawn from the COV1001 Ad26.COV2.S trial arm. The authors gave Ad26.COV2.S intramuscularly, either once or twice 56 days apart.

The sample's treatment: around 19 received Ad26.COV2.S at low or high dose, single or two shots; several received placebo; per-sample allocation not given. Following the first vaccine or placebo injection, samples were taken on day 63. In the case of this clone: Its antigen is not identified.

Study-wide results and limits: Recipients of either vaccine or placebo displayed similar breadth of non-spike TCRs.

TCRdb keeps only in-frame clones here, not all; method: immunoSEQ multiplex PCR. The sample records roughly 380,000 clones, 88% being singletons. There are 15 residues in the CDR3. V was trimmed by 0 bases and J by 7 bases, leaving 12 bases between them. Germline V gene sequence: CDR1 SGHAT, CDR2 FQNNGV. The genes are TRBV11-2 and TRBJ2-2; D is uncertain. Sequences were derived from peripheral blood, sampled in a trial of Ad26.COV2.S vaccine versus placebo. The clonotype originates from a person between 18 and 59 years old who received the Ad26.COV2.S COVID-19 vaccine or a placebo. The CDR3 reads CASSLEGHNGGELFF. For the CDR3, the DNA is TGTGCCAGCAGCTTAGAAGGGCATAACGGCGGGGAGCTGTTTTTT.